Sequencing of this T cell receptor beta chain was carried out in a study of OX40 agonist ivuxolimab in advanced cancers. Findings and caveats of the study: Certain nonresponders likewise exhibited a low normalized T-cell clonal expansion.

Some clones are missing from TCRdb's copy, which holds only in-frame ones; the method was immunoSEQ multiplex PCR. The sample lists some 86,000 clones; 94% were seen once. A note on this clone: Its antigen is unknown. The sample contains more than one DNA sequence encoding this CDR3.

The CDR3 has 12 residues. Germline V gives CDR1 SGHRS, CDR2 YFSETQ. Trimming shortened V by 0 bases and J by 1 base, and 1 base separated the two germline ends. Blood got drawn at baseline, again on cycle 4 day 1, and then on cycle 7 day 1. The rearrangement uses TRBV5-1 and TRBJ1-1; D unresolved. Sequences were derived from CD4+ or CD8+ T cells sorted from blood, sampled in a trial of the OX40 agonist ivuxolimab. This clonotype was obtained from an adult with an advanced solid tumor such as melanoma, head and neck, liver or kidney cancer. CDR3 sequence reads: CASSLANTEAFF. CDR3 nucleotides: TGCGCCAGCAGCTTGGCGAACACTGAAGCTTTCTTT.